A selection of T cell receptor beta chains follows, all from one sample in a study of blood T cell repertoires in COVID-19. The repertoire was sequenced with immunoSEQ multiplex PCR; TCRdb's copy has only in-frame clones and lacks some. Here the sample spans about 30,000 clones, 70% to 90% being singletons. Specimen: peripheral blood. The receptors shown here come from a human donor in a cohort sampled during active COVID-19. The CDR3 runs from the conserved cysteine through the conserved F or W. D genes are given only for firm matches. Clone size is given for some rows only: seen once, a few or many times, or a class if the clone is expanded.

D	J	size	V	DNA	CDR3
-	TRBJ2-3	-	TRBV7-3	TGTGCCAGCAGCTTAGGGGGGACCACAGATACGCAGTATTTT	CASSLGGTTDTQYF
TRBD1	TRBJ1-1	-	TRBV14	TGTGCCAGCAGCCACAGAGACAGGGCCTCTGAAGCTTTCTTT	CASSHRDRASEAFF
-	TRBJ2-4	-	TRBV13	TGTGCCAGCAGCACCCAGACCGGGAACATTCAGTACTTC	CASSTQTGNIQYF
-	TRBJ1-6	-	TRBV30	TGTGCCTGGAGTGACCTCACAGGAAGCTCCTATAATTCACCCCTCCACTTT	CAWSDLTGSSYNSPLHF
TRBD2	TRBJ2-7	few	TRBV4-2	TGTGCCAGCAGCCAAGATAACGCGGGGGTATACGAGCAGTACTTC	CASSQDNAGVYEQYF
-	TRBJ2-7	-	TRBV7-9	TGTGCCAGCAGCCTGCGACGGGGGTCCTACGAGCAGTACTTC	CASSLRRGSYEQYF
TRBD1	TRBJ2-2	-	TRBV2	TGTGCCAGCAGGCGTCTGACAGGGGACACCGGGGAGCTGTTTTTT	CASRRLTGDTGELFF
-	TRBJ1-2	few	TRBV5-1	TGCGCCAGCAGCTTGGCCGGACAAGCTAACTATGGCTACACCTTC	CASSLAGQANYGYTF
TRBD1	TRBJ2-3	-	TRBV19	TGTGCCAGTAGTATAGGGACAGGGGCCCGAGGGACAGATACGCAGTATTTT	CASSIGTGARGTDTQYF
TRBD1	TRBJ1-6	-	TRBV3-1/TRBV3-2	TGTGCCAGCAGCGAAGTGAGGGGGCGGTCACCCCTCCACTTT	CASSEVRGRSPLHF
-	TRBJ2-3	-	TRBV7-8	TGTGCCAGCAGCTGGAGGGGCCTGTTGGATACGCAGTATTTT	CASSWRGLLDTQYF
-	TRBJ2-7	-	TRBV20-1	TGCAGTGCTAGAGCGATGCGGGAGCAGTACTTC	CSARAMREQYF
TRBD2	TRBJ2-1	-	TRBV6-4	TGTGCCAGCAGTCAGCTAGCGGGGTCTTACAATGAGCAGTTCTTC	CASSQLAGSYNEQFF
TRBD1	TRBJ1-4	-	TRBV6-5	TGTGCCAGCAGGCGGCAGGGGGAGGAAAAACTGTTTTTT	CASRRQGEEKLFF
-	TRBJ2-1	once	TRBV6-4	TGTGCCAGCAGCTTCGCAGGATCTACTTACAATGAGCAGTTCTTC	CASSFAGSTYNEQFF
TRBD1	TRBJ1-5	-	TRBV10-3	TGTGCCATCAGTGAGTCCGGGACAGGGTTGAATCAGCCCCAGCATTTT	CAISESGTGLNQPQHF
-	TRBJ1-6	-	TRBV21-1	TGTGCCAGCAGCATAGGACCGAAGTTGGAGGCGGGACTTTTGAGGTCACCCCTCCACTTT	CASSIGPKLEAGLLRSPLHF